One and the same sample provided the 20 T cell receptor beta chains below, sequenced in a study of blood T cell repertoires in COVID-19. Libraries were prepared by immunoSEQ multiplex PCR; TCRdb keeps only in-frame clonotypes and omits some of them. The table has around 320,000 clones, approximately 88% seen once. Sequenced material: peripheral blood. The receptor source for this set is a woman in her 30s who had recovered from COVID-19.

Only one count was recorded for this clone. V usage is TRBV7-2 and J usage is TRBJ2-7; possibly TRBD2 for D (5 bases). This CDR3 has 12 amino acids. V gave up 3 bases and J gave up 7 bases, with 10 bases separating them. Germline V gives CDR1 SGHTA, CDR2 FQGNSA. The CDR3 here is CASSFNRGEQYF. The CDR3 DNA follows: TGTGCCAGCAGCTTCAACCGGGGAGAGCAGTACTTC.

The V call is TRBV19, the J call TRBJ2-3, with 9 bases identical to TRBD1. CDR3 size: 14 residues. Germline-derived CDR1 and CDR2 are LNHDA and SQIVND (reference sequence). V shed 4 bases, J shed 6 bases, and the junction held 5 bases outside the gene matches. CDR3 bases: TGTGCCAGTAGTAAACAGGGGGCTCGGGATACGCAGTATTTT. Encoded protein: CASSKQGARDTQYF.

The chain recombines TRBV9 with TRBJ1-1; maybe TRBD1 (6 bases). V dropped 0 bases and J dropped 1 base, with 10 bases sitting between them. The CDR3 has 15 residues. Germline loops: CDR1 SGDLS, CDR2 YYNGEE. CDR3 nucleotide sequence: TGTGCCAGCAGCGTAGAAACAGGGAGGAACACTGAAGCTTTCTTT. Amino acids: CASSVETGRNTEAFF.

The gene calls are TRBV19 and TRBJ2-1; D is ambiguous. CDR1 LNHDA and CDR2 SQIVND come from the germline V gene (reference sequence). The CDR3 loop spans 11 amino acids. Trimming left V 5 bases short and J 4 bases short, with 3 bases between. CDR3 DNA: TGTGCCAGTAGTCAGTACAATGAGCAGTTCTTC. Its translation is CASSQYNEQFF. Drawing the rest from reference TRBV19 and TRBJ2-1, the complete variable domain is DGGITQSPKYLFRKEGQNVTLSCEQNLNHDAMYWYRQDPGQGLRLIYYSQIVNDFQKGDIAEGYSVSREKKESFPLTVTSAQKNPTAFYLCASSQYNEQFFGPGTRLTVL.

The genes are TRBV19 and TRBJ2-1, with TRBD2 identical over 11 bases. Germline V gene data show CDR1 as LNHDA and CDR2 as SQIVND (reference sequence). CDR3 length: 17 amino acids. Trimming removed 2 bases from V and 9 bases from J; junction bases left unmatched: 12. The CDR3: CASSIIASGGRVGEQFF. Written as DNA, the CDR3 is TGTGCCAGTAGTATAATAGCTAGCGGGGGGCGAGTAGGTGAGCAGTTCTTC.

The CDR3 here is CASSHLTGSETQYF. The CDR3, as DNA: TGTGCCAGCAGCCATCTCACAGGGTCGGAGACCCAGTACTTC. The chain recombines TRBV3-1 (or the pseudogene TRBV3-2) with TRBJ2-5; tentatively, D is TRBD1 (6 bases). Trimming left V 3 bases short and J 5 bases short, with 13 bases between. Per germline, CDR1 LGHDT and CDR2 YNNKEL (reference sequence). This CDR3 is 14 amino acids long.

This clone showed up just once. The chain links TRBV5-1 to TRBJ1-1, with 10 bases matching TRBD1. Germline V lookup: CDR1 SGHRS, CDR2 YFSETQ. With 4 bases clipped from V and 10 bases from J, the junction kept 10 bases outside the gene matches. The CDR3 has 14 residues. The DNA for the CDR3 is TGCGCCAGCAGCCAACTCGGACAGGGGGAGAGAGCTTTCTTT. Encoded protein: CASSQLGQGERAFF.

This chain uses TRBV12-3 or TRBV12-4 with TRBJ2-7, with a tentative D call TRBD2 (6 bases). Trimming cost V 3 bases and J 2 bases, with 8 bases left between them. The CDR3 loop spans 13 amino acids. This chain's CDR3 is CASSLGGPYEQYF. The CDR3, as DNA: TGTGCCAGCAGTTTGGGGGGTCCCTACGAGCAGTACTTC.

The CDR3 is CASDRSSGANVLTF. The CDR3 DNA follows: TGTGCCAGCGACAGGAGCTCTGGGGCCAACGTCCTGACTTTC. The chain is built from TRBV6-5 and TRBJ2-6; D might be TRBD1 (6 bases). This CDR3 region has 14 residues. Germline loops: CDR1 MNHEY, CDR2 SVGAGI. V gave up 8 bases and J gave up 0 bases, with 8 bases separating them.

This chain uses TRBV27 with TRBJ1-5, with a possible D match to TRBD1 (5 bases). V was shortened by 4 bases and J by 7 bases, with 14 bases between the two germline ends. This CDR3 has 14 amino acids. The V gene's germline CDR1 is MNHEY and CDR2 SMNVEV (reference sequence). The chain's CDR3 is CASSSQQAGQPQHF. CDR3 DNA sequence: TGTGCCAGCAGTTCCCAGCAGGCAGGGCAGCCCCAGCATTTT.

The count of this clone is one. The chain combines TRBV4-1 with TRBJ1-4, with D possibly TRBD1 on 5 matching bases. The V and J ends lost 1 base and 5 bases respectively, with 17 bases between them. The CDR3 runs 17 residues. Germline CDR1 MGHRA, CDR2 YSYEKL. In DNA, the CDR3 is TGCGCCAGCAGCCAAGGTCCCCCTAGACAGACGAATGAAAAACTGTTTTTT. This gives the protein CASSQGPPRQTNEKLFF.

The V call is TRBV7-9, the J call TRBJ1-2; D gene unclear. The germline V and J ends were trimmed by 1 base and 2 bases, with 8 bases remaining between them. The CDR3 sequence is 14 residues long. From germline, CDR1 is SEHNR and CDR2 FQNEAQ (reference sequence). CDR3 amino acids: CASSLGAANYGYTF. CDR3 DNA sequence: TGTGCCAGCAGCTTAGGGGCCGCCAACTATGGCTACACCTTC.

This clone was observed a handful of times. The rearrangement links TRBV6-1 to TRBJ1-4; 7 nucleotides line up with TRBD1. Germline loops: CDR1 MNHNS, CDR2 SASEGT. J lost 4 bases, V lost 3 bases, and 8 bases had no gene match. The CDR3 runs 16 residues. The chain's CDR3 is CASSDRQGNFNEKLFF. The CDR3 DNA is TGTGCCAGCAGTGACAGACAGGGAAATTTTAATGAAAAACTGTTTTTT.

The chain has TRBV3-1 (or the pseudogene TRBV3-2) and TRBJ1-5; D is unclear. The CDR3 runs 15 residues. The V gene lost 1 base and the J gene lost 0 bases, with 7 bases spanning the gap. Per the germline V gene, CDR1 is LGHDT and CDR2 is YNNKEL (reference sequence). CDR3 amino acids: CASSQGPSSNQPQHF. In nucleotides, the CDR3 is TGTGCCAGCAGCCAAGGTCCCTCTAGCAATCAGCCCCAGCATTTT.

The J gene is TRBJ2-7, the V gene TRBV20-1; no clear D. V lost 6 bases to trimming and J lost 1 base, with 7 bases between them. The germline CDR1 and CDR2 sequences are DFQATT and SNEGSKA (reference sequence). This CDR3 contains 11 residues. CDR3 DNA: TGCAGTGCAGGCGGATCCTACGAGCAGTACTTC. Its translation: CSAGGSYEQYF.

V gene TRBV18 combines with J gene TRBJ1-6; TRBD1 matches at 9 bases. The CDR3 is made up of 15 amino acids. The V gene's germline CDR1 is KGHSH and CDR2 LQKENI. V lost 4 bases and J lost 10; bases outside the gene matches: 8. This chain's CDR3 is CASSRSGQGGSPLHF. Written as DNA, the CDR3 is TGTGCCAGCTCACGGTCGGGACAGGGAGGGTCACCCCTCCACTTT.

The rearrangement uses TRBV5-1 and TRBJ2-6, with TRBD1 matching 12 bases. The junction had 2 bases not matched to a gene; V was cut back by 4 bases and J by 0 bases. Germline CDR1 is SGHRS and CDR2 is YFSETQ. The CDR3 contains 17 residues. The CDR3 nucleotides are TGCGCCAGCAGCAGGGGACAGGGGGCCTCTGGGGCCAACGTCCTGACTTTC. It specifies CASSRGQGASGANVLTF.

The chain carries TRBV19 and TRBJ1-5, with no clear D. The V end was cut by 6 bases, the J end by 2 bases, with 14 bases between. Germline assignment: CDR1 LNHDA and CDR2 SQIVND (reference sequence). CDR3 length equals 15 residues. The CDR3 region is CASSLTPTGNQPQHF. For the CDR3, the DNA is TGTGCCAGTAGCCTAACTCCAACGGGCAATCAGCCCCAGCATTTT.

V usage is TRBV27 and J usage is TRBJ2-3; TRBD1 matches 11 bases. The germline V gene encodes CDR1 MNHEY and CDR2 SMNVEV (reference sequence). The CDR3 length is 14 residues. With V trimmed by 9 bases and J by 4 bases, 6 bases remained unmatched. CDR3 coding DNA: TGTGCCAGTGGGGACAGGGGGTCGGCAGATACGCAGTATTTT. Protein sequence: CASGDRGSADTQYF.

This chain connects TRBV28 to TRBJ2-2; TRBD2 matches 7 bases. With 5 bases clipped from V and 3 bases from J, the junction kept 6 bases outside the gene matches. Germline CDR1 is MDHEN and CDR2 is SYDVKM. This CDR3 comprises 15 residues. The CDR3 is CASSPSTSHTGELFF. The CDR3 region has the DNA TGTGCCAGCAGTCCCTCGACTAGCCACACCGGGGAGCTGTTTTTT.